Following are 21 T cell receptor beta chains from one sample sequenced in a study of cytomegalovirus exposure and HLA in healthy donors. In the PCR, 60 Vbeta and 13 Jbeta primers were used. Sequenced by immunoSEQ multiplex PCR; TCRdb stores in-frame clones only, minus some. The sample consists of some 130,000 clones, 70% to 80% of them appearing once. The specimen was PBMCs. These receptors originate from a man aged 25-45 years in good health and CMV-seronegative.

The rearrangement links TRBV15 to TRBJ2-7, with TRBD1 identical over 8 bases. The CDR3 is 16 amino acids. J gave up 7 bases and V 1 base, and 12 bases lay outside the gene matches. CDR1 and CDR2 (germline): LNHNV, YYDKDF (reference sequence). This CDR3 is CATSRAPGQASFEQYF. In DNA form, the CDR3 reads TGTGCCACCAGCAGAGCTCCGGGACAGGCTTCGTTTGAGCAGTACTTC.

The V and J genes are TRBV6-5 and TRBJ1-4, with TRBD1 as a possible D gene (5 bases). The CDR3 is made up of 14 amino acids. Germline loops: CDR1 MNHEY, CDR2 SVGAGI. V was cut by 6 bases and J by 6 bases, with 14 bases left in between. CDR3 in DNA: TGTGCCAGCAGAACGGGGGGAGGGGATGAAAAACTGTTTTTT. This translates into CASRTGGGDEKLFF.

The CDR3 DNA reads as TGTGCCTGGAGTGTTCAGGCTAGCGGCTACGAGCAGTACTTC. This gives the protein CAWSVQASGYEQYF. The chain joins TRBV30 to TRBJ2-7; 7 nucleotides agree with TRBD2. The CDR3 consists of 14 residues. Germline V gene lookup returns CDR1 GTSNPN and CDR2 SVGIG (reference sequence). With 0 bases clipped from V and 3 bases from J, the junction kept 5 bases outside the gene matches. Looking up the rest from reference TRBV30 and TRBJ2-7 gives the full variable domain: SQTIHQWPATLVQPVGSPLSLECTVEGTSNPNLYWYRQAAGRGLQLLFYSVGIGQISSEVPQNLSASRPQDRQFILSSKKLLLSDSGFYLCAWSVQASGYEQYFGPGTRLTVT.

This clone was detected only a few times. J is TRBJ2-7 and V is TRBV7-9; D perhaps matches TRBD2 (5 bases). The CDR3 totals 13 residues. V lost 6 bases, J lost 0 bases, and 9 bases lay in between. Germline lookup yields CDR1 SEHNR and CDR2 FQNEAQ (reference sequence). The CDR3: CASRLGSSYEQYF. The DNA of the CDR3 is TGTGCCAGCAGATTGGGGAGCTCCTACGAGCAGTACTTC.

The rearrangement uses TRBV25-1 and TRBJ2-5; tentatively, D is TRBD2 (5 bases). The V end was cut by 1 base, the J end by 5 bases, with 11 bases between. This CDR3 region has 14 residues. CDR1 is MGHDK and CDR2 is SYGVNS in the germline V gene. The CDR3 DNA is TGTGCCAGCAGTGAATTAGGCCCGGGGGAGACCCAGTACTTC. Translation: CASSELGPGETQYF.

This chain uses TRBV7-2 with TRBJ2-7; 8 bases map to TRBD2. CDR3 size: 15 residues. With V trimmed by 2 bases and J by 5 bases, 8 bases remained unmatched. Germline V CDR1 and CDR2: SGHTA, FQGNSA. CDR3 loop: CASSLSPAGGDEQYF. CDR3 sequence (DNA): TGTGCCAGCAGCTTATCACCGGCGGGAGGAGACGAGCAGTACTTC.

CDR3 loop: CASSPYRGGSYNEQFF. Written as DNA, the CDR3 is TGTGCCAGCAGCCCCTACCGCGGGGGCTCCTACAATGAGCAGTTCTTC. The V call is TRBV7-8, the J call TRBJ2-1, with TRBD2 matching over 7 bases. J gave up 0 bases and V 5 bases, and 7 bases lay outside the gene matches. CDR3 length: 16 residues. Looked up from germline, CDR1 is SGHVS and CDR2 is FQNEAQ.

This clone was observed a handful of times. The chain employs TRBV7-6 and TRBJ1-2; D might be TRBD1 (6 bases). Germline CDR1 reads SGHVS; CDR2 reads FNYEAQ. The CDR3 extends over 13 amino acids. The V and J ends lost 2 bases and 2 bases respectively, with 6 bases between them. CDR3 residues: CASSLRGNYGYTF. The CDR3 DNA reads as TGTGCCAGCAGCTTAAGGGGGAACTATGGCTACACCTTC.

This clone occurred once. CDR3 sequence reads: CATSVSSGPQHF. The CDR3 DNA follows: TGTGCCACCAGCGTTAGCTCCGGTCCCCAGCATTTT. V usage is TRBV15 and J usage is TRBJ1-5; D unresolved. Per the germline V gene, CDR1 is LNHNV and CDR2 is YYDKDF (reference sequence). The CDR3 contains 12 residues. Trimming pared 5 bases from V and 10 bases from J, leaving 12 bases between.

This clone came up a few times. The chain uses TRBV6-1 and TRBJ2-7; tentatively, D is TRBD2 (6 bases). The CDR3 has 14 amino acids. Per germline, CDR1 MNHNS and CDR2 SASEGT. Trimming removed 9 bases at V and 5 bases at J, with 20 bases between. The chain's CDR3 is CASFGGLRVNEQYF. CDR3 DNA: TGTGCCAGTTTTGGAGGACTACGCGTAAACGAGCAGTACTTC.

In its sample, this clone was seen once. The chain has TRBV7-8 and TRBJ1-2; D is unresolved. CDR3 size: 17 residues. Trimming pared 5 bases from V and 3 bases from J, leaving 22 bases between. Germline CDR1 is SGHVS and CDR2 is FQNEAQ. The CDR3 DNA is TGTGCCAGCAGCCGGACTCGGGATGCCTCCGGCGACTATGGCTACACCTTC. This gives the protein CASSRTRDASGDYGYTF.

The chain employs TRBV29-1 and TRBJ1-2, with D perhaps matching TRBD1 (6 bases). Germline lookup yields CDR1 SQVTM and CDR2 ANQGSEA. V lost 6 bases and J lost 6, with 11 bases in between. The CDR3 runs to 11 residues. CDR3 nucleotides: TGCAGCGTCTGGGACATCAATGGCTACACCTTC. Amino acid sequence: CSVWDINGYTF.

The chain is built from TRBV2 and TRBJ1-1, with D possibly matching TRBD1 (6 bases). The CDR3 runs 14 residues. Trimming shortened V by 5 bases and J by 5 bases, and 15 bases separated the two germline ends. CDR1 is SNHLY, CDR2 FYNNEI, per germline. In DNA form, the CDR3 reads TGTGCCAGCAGTTTTCACGAAAGGGGGACTGAAGCTTTCTTT. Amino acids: CASSFHERGTEAFF.

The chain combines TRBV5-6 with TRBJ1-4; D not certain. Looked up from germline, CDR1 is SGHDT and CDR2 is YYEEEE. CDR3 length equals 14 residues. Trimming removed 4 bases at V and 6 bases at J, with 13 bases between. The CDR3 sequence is CASSPGLWDEKLFF. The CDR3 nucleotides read TGTGCCAGCAGCCCGGGGTTGTGGGATGAAAAACTGTTTTTT.

CDR3 bases: TGTGCCAGCAGTTCCGACCCCTGGCTAGCGGGAGGCGATACGCAGTATTTT. Translated, it gives CASSSDPWLAGGDTQYF. The chain recombines TRBV27 with TRBJ2-3, with 11 bases lining up with TRBD2. Germline CDR1 is MNHEY and CDR2 is SMNVEV (reference sequence). V lost 4 bases, J lost 6 bases, and 12 bases stayed unmatched. This CDR3 is 17 amino acids long.

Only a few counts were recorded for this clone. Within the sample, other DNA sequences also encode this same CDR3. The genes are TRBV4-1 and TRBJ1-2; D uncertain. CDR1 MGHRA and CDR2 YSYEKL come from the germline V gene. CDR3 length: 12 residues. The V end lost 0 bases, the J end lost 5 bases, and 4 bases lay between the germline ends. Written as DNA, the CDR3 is TGCGCCAGCAGCCAAGATAGTTATGGCTACACCTTC. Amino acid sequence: CASSQDSYGYTF.

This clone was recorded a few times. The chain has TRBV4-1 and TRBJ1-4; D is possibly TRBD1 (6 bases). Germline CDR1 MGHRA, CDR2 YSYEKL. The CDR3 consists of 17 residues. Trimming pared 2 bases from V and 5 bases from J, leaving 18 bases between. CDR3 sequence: CASSQLMAGAGNEKLFF. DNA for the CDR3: TGCGCCAGCAGCCAACTTATGGCGGGGGCCGGAAATGAAAAACTGTTTTTT.

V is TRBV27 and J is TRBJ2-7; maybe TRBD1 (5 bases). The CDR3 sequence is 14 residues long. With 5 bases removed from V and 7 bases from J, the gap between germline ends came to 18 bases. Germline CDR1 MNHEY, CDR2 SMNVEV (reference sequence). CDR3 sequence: CASSPAGRVGEQYF. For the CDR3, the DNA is TGTGCCAGCAGTCCGGCCGGCAGGGTGGGGGAGCAGTACTTC.

DNA of the CDR3: TGTGCCAGAAGACTAGCCAAAAACATTCAGTACTTC. Encoded protein: CARRLAKNIQYF. The chain couples TRBV19 to TRBJ2-4; the D is unclear. Germline V gene sequence: CDR1 LNHDA, CDR2 SQIVND (reference sequence). The CDR3 is 12 amino acids. V lost 9 bases and J 0 bases, leaving 6 bases between the germline ends.

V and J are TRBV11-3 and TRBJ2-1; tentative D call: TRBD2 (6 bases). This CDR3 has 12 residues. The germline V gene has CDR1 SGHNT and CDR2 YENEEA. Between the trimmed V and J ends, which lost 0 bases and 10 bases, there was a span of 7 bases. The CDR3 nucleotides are TGTGCCAGCAGCTTAGAGGCGGGAGAGCAGTTCTTC. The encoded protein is CASSLEAGEQFF.

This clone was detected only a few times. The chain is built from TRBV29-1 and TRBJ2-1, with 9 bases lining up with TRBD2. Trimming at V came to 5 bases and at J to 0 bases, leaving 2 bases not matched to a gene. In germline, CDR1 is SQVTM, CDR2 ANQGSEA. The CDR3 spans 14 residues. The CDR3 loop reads CSVISGSSYNEQFF. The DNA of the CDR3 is TGCAGCGTTATTAGCGGGAGCTCCTACAATGAGCAGTTCTTC.